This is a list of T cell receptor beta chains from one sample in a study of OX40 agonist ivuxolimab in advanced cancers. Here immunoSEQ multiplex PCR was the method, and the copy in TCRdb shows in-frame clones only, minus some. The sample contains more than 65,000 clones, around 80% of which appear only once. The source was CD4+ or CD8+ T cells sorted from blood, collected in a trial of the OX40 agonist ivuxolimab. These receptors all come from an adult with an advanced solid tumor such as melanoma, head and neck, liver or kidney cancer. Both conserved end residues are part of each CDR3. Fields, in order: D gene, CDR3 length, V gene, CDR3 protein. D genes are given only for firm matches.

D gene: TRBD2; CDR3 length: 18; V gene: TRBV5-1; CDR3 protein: CASSPPGLAGVGPYEQYF
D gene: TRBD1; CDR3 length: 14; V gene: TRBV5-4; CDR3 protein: CASTRQGGSGELFF
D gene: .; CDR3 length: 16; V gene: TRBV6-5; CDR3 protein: CASSYSTGRVGEKLFF
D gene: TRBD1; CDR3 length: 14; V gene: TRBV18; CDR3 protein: CASDPTGVNQPQHF
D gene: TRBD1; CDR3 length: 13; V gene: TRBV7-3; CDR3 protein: CASSPQGAQTLHF
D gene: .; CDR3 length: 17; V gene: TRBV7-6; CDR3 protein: CASSQTLQGGRGETQYF
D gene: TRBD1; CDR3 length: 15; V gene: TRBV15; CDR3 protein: CATSRPQDRQETQYF
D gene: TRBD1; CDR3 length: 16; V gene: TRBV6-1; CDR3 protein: CASSVGRGLNTGELFF
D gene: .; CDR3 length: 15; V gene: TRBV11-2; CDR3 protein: CASSFQGGLNTEAFF
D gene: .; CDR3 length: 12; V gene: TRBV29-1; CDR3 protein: CSVGGRRETQYF
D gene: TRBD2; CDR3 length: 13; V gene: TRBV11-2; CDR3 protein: CASRGTSGSEQYF
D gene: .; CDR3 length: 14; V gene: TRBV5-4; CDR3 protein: CASSPSAGANVLTF
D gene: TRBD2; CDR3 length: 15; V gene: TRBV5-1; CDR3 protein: CASSSGLGVTDTQYF
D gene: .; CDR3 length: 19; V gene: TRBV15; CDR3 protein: CATSRDMGGPLGINQPQHF
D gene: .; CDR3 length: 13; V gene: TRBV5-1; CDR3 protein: CASSLNSEETQYF
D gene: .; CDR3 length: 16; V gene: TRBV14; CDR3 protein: CASSQRLGLRQETQYF
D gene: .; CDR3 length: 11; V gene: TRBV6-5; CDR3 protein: CASSNRWEQYF
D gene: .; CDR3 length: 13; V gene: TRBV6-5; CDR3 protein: CASSYSRERGYTF
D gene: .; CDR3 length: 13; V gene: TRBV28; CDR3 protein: CASSFHSKETQYF
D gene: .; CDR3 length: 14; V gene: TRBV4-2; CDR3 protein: CASSLGGGNTEAFF
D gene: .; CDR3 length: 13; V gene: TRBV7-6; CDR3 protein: CASSSGRERPLHF
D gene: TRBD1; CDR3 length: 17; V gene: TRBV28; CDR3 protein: CASSPTGQGLVRNGYTF
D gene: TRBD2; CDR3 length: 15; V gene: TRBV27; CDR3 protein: CASRRGGEGPYEQYF
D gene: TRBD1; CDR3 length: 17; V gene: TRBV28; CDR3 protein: CASRQTGQALSGNTIYF
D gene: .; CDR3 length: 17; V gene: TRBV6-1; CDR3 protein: CASTEWGRRSGTDTQYF
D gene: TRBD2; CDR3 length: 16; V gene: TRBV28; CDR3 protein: CASSLGLAGVGETQYF
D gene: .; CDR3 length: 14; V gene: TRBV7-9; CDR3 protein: CASSADGPNEKLFF
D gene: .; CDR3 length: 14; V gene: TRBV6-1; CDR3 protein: CASSDPWVNTEAFF
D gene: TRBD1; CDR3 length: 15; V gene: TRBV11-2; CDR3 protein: CASSSRGISGNTIYF
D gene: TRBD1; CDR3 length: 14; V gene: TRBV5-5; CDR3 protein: CASSRTGVNQPQHF
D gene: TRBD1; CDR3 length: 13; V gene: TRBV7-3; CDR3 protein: CASSPGTGQAAFF
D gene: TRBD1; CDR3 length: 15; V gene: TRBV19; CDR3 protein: CASSSTGQGNSPLHF
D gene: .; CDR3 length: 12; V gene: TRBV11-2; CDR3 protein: CASSLARNTIYF
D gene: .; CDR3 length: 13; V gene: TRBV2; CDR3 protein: CASSENLNTEAFF
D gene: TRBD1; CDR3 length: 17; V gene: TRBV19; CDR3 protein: CASSIEGDRGWVTEAFF
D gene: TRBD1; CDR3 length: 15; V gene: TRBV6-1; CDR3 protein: CASSVQGAPGYEQYF
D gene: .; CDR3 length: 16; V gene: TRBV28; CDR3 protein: CASSPSEGLSNQPQHF
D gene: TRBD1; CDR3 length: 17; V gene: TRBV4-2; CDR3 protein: CASSPPGQFRANYGYTF
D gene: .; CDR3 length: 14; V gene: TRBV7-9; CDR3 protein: CASSGARMPTEAFF
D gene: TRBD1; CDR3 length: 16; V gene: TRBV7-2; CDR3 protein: CASSRQTGALTGELFF
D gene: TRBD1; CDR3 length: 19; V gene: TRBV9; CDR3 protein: CASSVETPDRGESNQPQHF
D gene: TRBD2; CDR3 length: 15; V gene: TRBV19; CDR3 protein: CASRVSGSYTDTQYF
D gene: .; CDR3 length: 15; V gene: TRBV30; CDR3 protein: CAWDDIGDGANVLTF
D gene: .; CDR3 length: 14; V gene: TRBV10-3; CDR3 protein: CAISGANINTEAFF
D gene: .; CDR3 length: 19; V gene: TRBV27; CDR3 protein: CASSPQNPLAGLKGETQYF
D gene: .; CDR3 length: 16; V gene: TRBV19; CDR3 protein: CASSKRASGRGDTQYF
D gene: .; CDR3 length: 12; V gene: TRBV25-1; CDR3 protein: CASTGNTKKQYF
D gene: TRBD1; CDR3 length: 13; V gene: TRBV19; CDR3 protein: CASSQTGGGEQYF
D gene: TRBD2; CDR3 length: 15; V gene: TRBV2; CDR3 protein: CASSDPAGGVRTQYF